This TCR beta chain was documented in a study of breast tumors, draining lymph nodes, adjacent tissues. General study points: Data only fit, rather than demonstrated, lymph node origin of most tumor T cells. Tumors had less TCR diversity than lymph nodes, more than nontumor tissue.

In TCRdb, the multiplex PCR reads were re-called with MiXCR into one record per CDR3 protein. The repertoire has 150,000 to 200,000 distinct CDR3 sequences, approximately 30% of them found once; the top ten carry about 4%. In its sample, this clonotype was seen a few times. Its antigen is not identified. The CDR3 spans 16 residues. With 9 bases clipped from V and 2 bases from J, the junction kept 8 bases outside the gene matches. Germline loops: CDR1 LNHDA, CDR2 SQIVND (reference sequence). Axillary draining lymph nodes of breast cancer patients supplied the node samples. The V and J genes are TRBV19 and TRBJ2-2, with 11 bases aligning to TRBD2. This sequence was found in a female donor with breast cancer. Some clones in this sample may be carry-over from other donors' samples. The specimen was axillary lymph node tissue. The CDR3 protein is CASRLAGGLNTGELFF. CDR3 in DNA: TGTGCCAGCCGGCTAGCGGGGGGACTAAACACCGGGGAGCTGTTTTTT.